The T cell receptor (beta chain) described here comes from a study of shared T cell receptors in the human thymus. Assay used: immunoSEQ multiplex PCR; TCRdb lists only in-frame clones, some missing. The sample has around 68,000 clones; nearly 95% are singletons. The CDR3 runs to 16 residues. Trimming left V 3 bases short and J 2 bases short, with 17 bases between. Germline CDR1 and CDR2: MNHNS and SASEGT. The clonotype comes from a human donor. The sequencing sample was made of thymocytes. V is TRBV6-1 and J is TRBJ2-7; tentatively, D is TRBD2 (5 bases). For the CDR3, the DNA is TGTGCCAGCAGTGAGGGCACGCACGGGGAAACCTACGAGCAGTACTTC. Protein: CASSEGTHGETYEQYF.